The T cell receptor beta chain described here comes from a study of T cell clones after liver transplantation. Repertoires were generated with immunoSEQ multiplex PCR, while TCRdb's copy carries only in-frame clones and drops some. The data show some 15,000 clones, with approximately 81% seen just once and roughly 27% held by the top ten. V was trimmed by 8 bases and J by 0 bases, leaving 7 bases between them. Germline V CDR1 and CDR2: LNHDA, SQIVND (reference sequence). The CDR3 totals 12 residues. The chain joins TRBV19 to TRBJ1-1; the D is unclear. The source material was CD8+ T cells from blood, sampled approximately 45 months after liver transplant. This clonotype was sampled from a human patient who received a liver transplant. Some T cells may possibly be graft donor cells. The CDR3 sequence is CASDRMNTEAFF. The CDR3, as DNA: TGTGCCAGTGATCGGATGAACACTGAAGCTTTCTTT.